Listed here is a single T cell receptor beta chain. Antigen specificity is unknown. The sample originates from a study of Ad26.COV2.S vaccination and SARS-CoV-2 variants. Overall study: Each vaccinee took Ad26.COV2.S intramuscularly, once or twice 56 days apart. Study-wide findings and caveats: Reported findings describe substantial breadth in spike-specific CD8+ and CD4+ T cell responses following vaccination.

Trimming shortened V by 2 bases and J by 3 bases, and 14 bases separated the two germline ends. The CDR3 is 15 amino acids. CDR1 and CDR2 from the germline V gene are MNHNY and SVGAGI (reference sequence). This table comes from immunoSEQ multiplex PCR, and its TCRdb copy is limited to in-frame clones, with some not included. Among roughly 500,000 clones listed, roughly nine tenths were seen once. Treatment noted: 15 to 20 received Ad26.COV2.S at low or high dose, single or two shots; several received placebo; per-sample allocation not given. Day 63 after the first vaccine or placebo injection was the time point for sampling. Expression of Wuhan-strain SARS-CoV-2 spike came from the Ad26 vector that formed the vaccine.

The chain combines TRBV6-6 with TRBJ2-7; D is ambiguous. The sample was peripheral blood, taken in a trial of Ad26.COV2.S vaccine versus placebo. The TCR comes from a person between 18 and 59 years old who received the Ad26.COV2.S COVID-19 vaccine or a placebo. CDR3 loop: CASSYVAHQHYEQYV. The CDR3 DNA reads TGTGCCAGCAGTTACGTGGCTCATCAGCACTACGAGCAGTACGTC.